These 32 T cell receptor beta chains were all obtained from the same sample, sequenced in a study of shared clonotypes between healthy human individuals. The protocol was immunoSEQ multiplex PCR, while the TCRdb copy is restricted to in-frame clones and leaves out a portion. Of roughly 770,000 clones detected, about 96% appear once; the ten largest clones hold over 0.2%. CD45RO-negative, CCR7-selected cells formed the naive CD8 fraction, which excluded terminally differentiated effector memory CD45RA+ cells. Specimen: naive CD8+ T cells sorted from blood. Receptor source: a man aged 25-40 years in good health.

The V and J genes are TRBV5-6 and TRBJ1-2; 12 bases line up with TRBD1. Germline values: CDR1 SGHDT, CDR2 YYEEEE. Unmatched junction bases numbered 3, after V lost 5 bases and J lost 4 bases. The CDR3 covers 14 residues. The CDR3 protein is CASSLGQGAYGYTF. The DNA of the CDR3 is TGTGCCAGCAGTCTGGGACAGGGGGCCTATGGCTACACCTTC. The full variable domain, in which reference TRBV5-6 and TRBJ1-2 provide the parts outside the CDR3, is DAGVTQSPTHLIKTRGQQVTLRCSPKSGHDTVSWYQQALGQGPQFIFQYYEEEERQRGNFPDRFSGHQFPNYSSELNVNALLLGDSALYLCASSLGQGAYGYTFGSGTRLTVV.

The rearrangement uses TRBV30 and TRBJ1-5, with 9 bases lining up with TRBD1. The V and J ends lost 1 base and 9 bases, in that order; junction bases with no gene match: 7. This CDR3 region has 14 residues. Germline CDR1 is GTSNPN and CDR2 is SVGIG (reference sequence). This CDR3 is CAWSAGTGSSPQHF. CDR3 nucleotide sequence: TGTGCCTGGAGTGCCGGGACAGGGAGTTCGCCCCAGCATTTT.

The rearrangement uses TRBV28 and TRBJ1-5; no firm D call. The CDR3 loop spans 17 amino acids. The germline CDR1 and CDR2 sequences are MDHEN and SYDVKM. V lost 6 bases to trimming and J lost 2 bases, with 20 bases between them. The CDR3 DNA sequence: TGTGCCAGCAGCCCCGTATTTACCTTAAAGGGCAATCAGCCCCAGCATTTT. Its translation: CASSPVFTLKGNQPQHF. Full variable domain (rest looked up from reference TRBV28 and TRBJ1-5): DVKVTQSSRYLVKRTGEKVFLECVQDMDHENMFWYRQDPGLGLRLIYFSYDVKMKEKGDIPEGYSVSREKKERFSLILESASTNQTSMYLCASSPVFTLKGNQPQHFGDGTRLSIL.

The CDR3 sequence: CATEVLAGVITGELFF. The CDR3 DNA sequence: TGTGCCACCGAGGTACTAGCGGGAGTTATAACCGGGGAGCTGTTTTTT. The rearrangement links TRBV19 to TRBJ2-2; 11 positions match TRBD2. Germline V gives CDR1 LNHDA, CDR2 SQIVND (reference sequence). The CDR3 has 16 residues. Trimming took 10 bases from V and 5 from J; bases not matched to a gene: 12.

The chain couples TRBV15 to TRBJ2-1, with 8 bases lining up with TRBD1. After removal of 7 bases from V and 4 bases from J, the junction contained 9 bases not matched to a gene. There are 15 residues in the CDR3. Germline loops: CDR1 LNHNV, CDR2 YYDKDF (reference sequence). CDR3 DNA: TGTGCCACCATTCCTGGACAGGGACTGTACAATGAGCAGTTCTTC. It codes for CATIPGQGLYNEQFF.

The gene calls are TRBV6-1 and TRBJ2-1, with D unresolved. V was shortened by 1 base and J by 0 bases, with 10 bases between the two germline ends. This CDR3 region has 16 residues. Per germline, CDR1 MNHNS and CDR2 SASEGT. CDR3 DNA: TGTGCCAGCAGTGAAGACGTTCAGTTCTCCTACAATGAGCAGTTCTTC. Translation: CASSEDVQFSYNEQFF.

The chain is built from TRBV11-2 and TRBJ1-4; D gene ambiguous. V lost 5 bases and J lost 0, with 10 bases in between. The CDR3 loop spans 15 amino acids. Germline V gene data show CDR1 as SGHAT and CDR2 as FQNNGV. CDR3: CASSPTPSTNEKLFF. Written as DNA, the CDR3 is TGTGCCAGCAGCCCGACGCCGTCAACTAATGAAAAACTGTTTTTT.

The chain couples TRBV27 to TRBJ2-7; D possibly corresponds to TRBD2 (6 bases). This CDR3 region has 12 residues. Trimming took 8 bases from V and 0 from J, leaving 8 bases between them. Germline-derived CDR1 and CDR2 are MNHEY and SMNVEV (reference sequence). CDR3 amino acids: CASGRTSYEQYF. The CDR3 DNA follows: TGTGCCAGCGGGAGGACCTCCTACGAGCAGTACTTC.

J is TRBJ2-1 and V is TRBV28; the match to TRBD2 covers 9 bases. The CDR3 extends over 14 amino acids. J lost 3 bases, V lost 10 bases, and 7 bases had no gene match. CDR1 and CDR2 (germline): MDHEN, SYDVKM. This chain's CDR3 is CATEEREDYNEQFF. The DNA for the CDR3 is TGTGCCACCGAAGAGCGGGAGGACTACAATGAGCAGTTCTTC.

The V call is TRBV7-9, the J call TRBJ2-3; 7 bases match TRBD2. CDR3 size: 13 residues. Germline-derived CDR1 and CDR2 are SEHNR and FQNEAQ (reference sequence). V was clipped by 10 bases and J by 0 bases; unmatched bases: 4. This CDR3 reads CATQRGSTDTQYF. The CDR3 DNA reads as TGTGCCACCCAGCGGGGTAGCACAGATACGCAGTATTTT.

The V and J genes are TRBV7-2 and TRBJ2-2; D gene unclear. The ends were cut back, 1 base at V and 8 bases at J, with 2 bases in the middle. The CDR3 has 11 residues. Germline V lookup: CDR1 SGHTA, CDR2 FQGNSA. CDR3 residues: CASSLVGELFF. The CDR3 region has the DNA TGTGCCAGCAGCTTAGTTGGGGAGCTGTTTTTT.

J is TRBJ2-7 and V is TRBV7-8, with 7 positions matching TRBD2. Looked up from germline, CDR1 is SGHVS and CDR2 is FQNEAQ. The CDR3 has 16 residues. The V gene end was trimmed by 1 base and the J gene end by 6 bases; junction bases not matched to a gene: 12. CDR3 in amino acids: CASSLGSGRAGLEQYF. The CDR3 nucleotides are TGTGCCAGCAGCTTAGGTAGTGGGAGGGCAGGTCTCGAGCAGTACTTC.

The J gene is TRBJ2-3, the V gene TRBV9, with 7 bases matching TRBD1. This CDR3 is 14 amino acids long. Trimming removed 4 bases from V and 1 base from J; junction bases left unmatched: 3. CDR1 is SGDLS and CDR2 is YYNGEE in the germline V gene. DNA for the CDR3: TGTGCCAGCAGCTTCGGACAGGGCACAGATACGCAGTATTTT. As protein: CASSFGQGTDTQYF.

V and J are TRBV29-1 and TRBJ1-4, with D possibly TRBD1 on 5 matching bases. Germline V CDR1 and CDR2: SQVTM, ANQGSEA. Trimming took off 7 bases at V and 6 bases at J, with 24 bases between the two ends. The CDR3 spans 16 residues. CDR3 DNA: TGCAGCGGTGTGGAAGGGGCCGGGGAGGAGCATGAAAAACTGTTTTTT. Translated: CSGVEGAGEEHEKLFF. The whole variable domain, remainder taken from reference TRBV29-1 and TRBJ1-4, is SAVISQKPSRDICQRGTSLTIQCQVDSQVTMMFWYRQQPGQSLTLIATANQGSEATYESGFVIDKFPISRPNLTFSTLTVSNMSPEDSSIYLCSGVEGAGEEHEKLFFGSGTQLSVL.

The chain recombines TRBV29-1 with TRBJ2-7, with TRBD1 matching over 9 bases. The CDR3 sequence is 13 residues long. The germline V gene has CDR1 SQVTM and CDR2 ANQGSEA. V trimming: 6 bases; J trimming: 5 bases; junction bases outside the gene matches: 8. DNA of the CDR3: TGCAGCGTGACGGGACAGGGACCCGACGAGCAGTACTTC. This codes for CSVTGQGPDEQYF.

The rearrangement links TRBV27 to TRBJ2-5; D unresolved. Trimming removed 0 bases from V and 5 bases from J, with 13 bases in between. The CDR3 runs 15 residues. From germline, CDR1 is MNHEY and CDR2 SMNVEV (reference sequence). The DNA for the CDR3 is TGTGCCAGCAGTTTATCACGCTGGGAATCCGAGACCCAGTACTTC. As protein: CASSLSRWESETQYF.

The chain has TRBV7-8 and TRBJ1-5; TRBD1 aligns across 7 bases. The germline gives CDR1 SGHVS, CDR2 FQNEAQ. V was clipped by 5 bases and J by 2 bases; unmatched bases: 3. This CDR3 region has 14 residues. The DNA of the CDR3 is TGTGCCAGCAGCACAGGGGCGGGCAATCAGCCCCAGCATTTT. Translation gives CASSTGAGNQPQHF.

The gene calls are TRBV5-8 and TRBJ2-1; D unclear. Germline V gene data show CDR1 as SGHTS and CDR2 as YDEGEE. V was clipped by 1 base and J by 9 bases, with 17 bases between them. The CDR3 covers 15 residues. CDR3 coding DNA: TGTGCCAGCAGCTTGATGGCAGATGGCGAGTTTGAGCAGTTCTTC. It codes for CASSLMADGEFEQFF.

The chain has TRBV6-1 and TRBJ1-3; unclear D gene. Looked up from germline, CDR1 is MNHNS and CDR2 is SASEGT. Trimming stripped 10 bases from V and 8 bases from J, with 15 bases between. This CDR3 spans 12 amino acids. The chain's CDR3 is CATQRTGYTIYF. In nucleotides, the CDR3 is TGTGCCACCCAACGGACGGGATACACCATATATTTT.

The chain carries TRBV10-2 and TRBJ1-4; 10 nucleotides agree with TRBD1. V dropped 5 bases and J dropped 7; count of bases not matched to a gene: 7. This CDR3 has 15 amino acids. Germline-derived CDR1 and CDR2 are WSHSY and SAAADI. CDR3 sequence (DNA): TGCGCCAGCAGTCTCCGGGACAGGGGAAGTGAAAAACTGTTTTTT. This codes for CASSLRDRGSEKLFF.

V and J are TRBV5-1 and TRBJ2-5; TRBD2 agrees at 7 bases. The CDR3 sequence is 18 residues long. V shed 5 bases, J shed 3 bases, and the junction held 19 bases outside the gene matches. Germline loops: CDR1 SGHRS, CDR2 YFSETQ. The chain's CDR3 is CASSILETMGLNEETQYF. The CDR3 DNA is TGCGCCAGCAGTATTCTCGAAACAATGGGACTAAACGAAGAGACCCAGTACTTC.

The rearrangement uses TRBV15 and TRBJ2-5, with 7 bases aligning to TRBD1. The J segment lost 4 bases and the V segment lost 2 bases, leaving 10 bases of the junction unmatched. Germline values: CDR1 LNHNV, CDR2 YYDKDF (reference sequence). The CDR3 consists of 16 residues. In DNA, the CDR3 is TGTGCCACCAGCAGAAGTCTACAGGGGTACGGAGAGACCCAGTACTTC. It yields the protein CATSRSLQGYGETQYF.

The chain links TRBV15 to TRBJ2-5; 8 bases fit TRBD1. The V gene's germline CDR1 is LNHNV and CDR2 YYDKDF (reference sequence). The V and J ends lost 3 bases and 3 bases, in that order; junction bases with no gene match: 9. The CDR3 extends over 16 amino acids. The CDR3 spells CATSSETGTGKETQYF. The CDR3 region has the DNA TGTGCCACCAGCAGTGAAACCGGGACAGGCAAAGAGACCCAGTACTTC.

The rearrangement links TRBV21-1 to TRBJ1-1. TRBV21-1 is noted as a pseudogene. The CDR3 sequence is 14 residues long. The CDR3 protein is CASSGPYPNTEAFF. CDR3 coding DNA: TGTGCCAGCAGCGGACCGTATCCGAACACTGAAGCTTTCTTT.

The chain carries TRBV29-1 and TRBJ2-1; the D gene is possibly TRBD2 (6 bases). The CDR3 is made up of 10 amino acids. Germline V lookup: CDR1 SQVTM, CDR2 ANQGSEA. Trimming removed 6 bases at V and 8 bases at J, with 8 bases between. The chain's CDR3 is CSVREDEQFF. The CDR3 DNA sequence: TGCAGCGTGAGGGAGGATGAGCAGTTCTTC.

The chain has TRBV7-8 and TRBJ2-1; 9 nucleotides agree with TRBD2. This CDR3 contains 17 residues. The trim removed 3 bases at V and 0 bases at J, leaving 6 bases unmatched. The germline CDR1 and CDR2 sequences are SGHVS and FQNEAQ. Here the CDR3 reads CASSLGGRVSSYNEQFF. The CDR3 DNA reads TGTGCCAGCAGCTTGGGCGGGAGGGTCAGCTCCTACAATGAGCAGTTCTTC.

The V call is TRBV7-9, the J call TRBJ2-7; TRBD2 matches at 12 bases. Germline values: CDR1 SEHNR, CDR2 FQNEAQ (reference sequence). The CDR3 contains 15 residues. V lost 6 bases to trimming and J lost 2 bases; unmatched junction nucleotides: 5. The CDR3 DNA is TGTGCCAGCAGTGGTGCTAGCGGGAGGGCCTACGAGCAGTACTTC. It yields the protein CASSGASGRAYEQYF.

The chain couples TRBV28 to TRBJ1-2; TRBD1 matches 9 bases. The V segment lost 1 base and the J segment 4 bases; nucleotides outside the gene matches: 4. The CDR3 is made up of 15 amino acids. Germline V gene data show CDR1 as MDHEN and CDR2 as SYDVKM. For the CDR3, the DNA is TGTGCCAGCAGTTTATCAGGGACAGGGAGCTATGGCTACACCTTC. Protein sequence: CASSLSGTGSYGYTF.

Of note for this clone: Other DNA sequences within the sample encode an identical CDR3. The chain is built from TRBV5-4 and TRBJ2-7, with a tentative D call TRBD1 (6 bases). This CDR3 contains 14 residues. Germline CDR1 is SGHNT and CDR2 is YYREEE (reference sequence). The V and J ends lost 2 bases and 1 base respectively, with 10 bases between them. CDR3 DNA: TGTGCCAGCAGCTTAACAGGGATTTCCTACGAGCAGTACTTC. This sequence encodes CASSLTGISYEQYF.

To note about this clone: One end of the junction fails to match germline, which may point to a read error. The V and J genes are TRBV7-9 and TRBJ2-3; tentatively, D is TRBD1 or TRBD2 (5 bases each). CDR3 length: 11 amino acids. CDR1 is SEHNR and CDR2 is FQNEAQ in the germline V gene (reference sequence). The CDR3 spells CASSLDGTEHF. Here the CDR3 DNA reads TGTGCCAGCAGCTTAGACGGGACCGAACATTTT.

V is TRBV29-1 and J is TRBJ2-1; a possible D gene is TRBD1 (6 bases). CDR1 and CDR2 from the germline V gene are SQVTM and ANQGSEA. V lost 7 bases, J lost 2 bases, and 18 bases lay in between. The CDR3 spans 15 residues. In DNA form, the CDR3 reads TGCAGCGCCAGCTTGGACAGAGCCACCTACAATGAGCAGTTCTTC. It translates to CSASLDRATYNEQFF.

On this clone: This sample includes further DNA sequences coding for the same CDR3. V gene TRBV4-1 combines with J gene TRBJ2-7, with TRBD1 matching 7 bases. The length of the CDR3 is 15 residues. The germline gives CDR1 MGHRA, CDR2 YSYEKL. J was trimmed by 4 bases and V by 2 bases; bases with no gene match: 8. In DNA, the CDR3 is TGCGCCAGCAGCCAACGAACAGGGGTTTTTTACGAGCAGTACTTC. The encoded protein is CASSQRTGVFYEQYF.